Below, one TCR beta chain is given with its context. This specimen belongs to a study of T cell changes during pregnancy in multiple sclerosis. The method was immunoSEQ multiplex PCR; TCRdb's version includes in-frame clones alone and lacks a portion of them. The data contain roughly 40,000 clones, around 90% of them seen just once; the ten biggest clones take up about an eighth. Germline CDR1 reads MGHDK; CDR2 reads SYGVNS. Trimming took off 6 bases at V and 5 bases at J, with 13 bases between the two ends. The CDR3 extends over 13 amino acids. This specimen was CD8+ T cells from peripheral blood mononuclear cells, taken in the first trimester of pregnancy. The source is a female donor with multiple sclerosis, enrolled in a pregnancy study. The chain uses TRBV25-1 and TRBJ1-1, with D maybe TRBD1 (6 bases). CDR3 sequence: CASSEGHHTEAFF. In DNA, the CDR3 is TGTGCCAGCAGCGAGGGACACCATACTGAAGCTTTCTTT.